This T cell receptor (beta chain) was sequenced during a study of blood T cells in healthy people across ages. Turning to the study itself: When template switching was applied, about one barcoded beta molecule was captured per two T cells.

PBMCs were isolated at a quantity of at least 6.5 million per sample. Extraction of total RNA produced a minimum of 5.5 micrograms from each sample. CDR3 length: 13 amino acids. CDR1 and CDR2 from the germline V gene are SNHLY and FYNNEI. Through a sample-barcoded 5' primer and a J-beta primer mix, a second PCR was run for about 6 to 11 cycles. Tagging of each cDNA molecule was performed by a template-switch adaptor with 12 random nucleotides. TCRdb redid the calling of the 5' RACE reads with MiXCR, one entry per CDR3 protein. The sample comprises 600,000 to 800,000 distinct CDR3 sequences, around 21% of which are singletons, and more than 3% rests with the top ten.

The TCR sequence derives from a man aged 70 or older in good health. The J gene is TRBJ2-5, the V gene TRBV2; D not resolved. The DNA end is a closer match to TRBJ2-1, so the J assignment may be wrong. The sequenced sample was blood. The DNA for the CDR3 is TGTGCCAGCAGTGCAGAGGATATCGATGAGCAGTTCTTC. This translates into CASSAEDIDEQFF.